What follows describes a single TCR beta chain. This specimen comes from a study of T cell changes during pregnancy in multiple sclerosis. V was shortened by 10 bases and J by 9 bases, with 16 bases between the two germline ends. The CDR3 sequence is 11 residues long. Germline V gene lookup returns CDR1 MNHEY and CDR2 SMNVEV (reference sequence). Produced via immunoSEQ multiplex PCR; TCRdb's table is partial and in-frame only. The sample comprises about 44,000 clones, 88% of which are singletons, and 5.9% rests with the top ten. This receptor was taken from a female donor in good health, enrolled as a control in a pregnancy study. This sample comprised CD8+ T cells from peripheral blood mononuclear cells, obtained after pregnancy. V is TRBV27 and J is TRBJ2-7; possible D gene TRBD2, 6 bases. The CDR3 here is CATKEGQGQYF. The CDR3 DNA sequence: TGTGCCACCAAGGAGGGGCAAGGGCAGTACTTC.